This is a list of T cell receptor beta chains from one sample in a study of T cell responses to AZD1222 COVID-19 vaccine. Clones were read by immunoSEQ multiplex PCR, and TCRdb kept only the in-frame ones, dropping some. Among roughly 55,000 clones listed, 89% were seen once. Sequencing used peripheral blood, obtained on day 0 of AZD1222 vaccination. These receptors were obtained from an adult in good health. Both conserved end residues are part of each CDR3. A D gene is named only where the DNA matches it firmly. The size entry is marked missing in some rows and otherwise reads once, few, many or a size class.

.	TRBV24-1	TRBJ1-4	.	TGTGCCACCAGTGATTACCGGGACATCGAGGAAAAACTGTTTTTT	CATSDYRDIEEKLFF
.	TRBV27	TRBJ1-2	.	TGTGCCAGCAGGGGCCAGGACTACTATGGCTACACCTTC	CASRGQDYYGYTF
TRBD1	TRBV6-2/TRBV6-3	TRBJ1-1	.	TGTGCCAGCAGCCGCCCAGGGGGCTTCCGGAACACTGAAGCTTTCTTT	CASSRPGGFRNTEAFF
TRBD1	TRBV2	TRBJ1-1	.	TGTGCCAGCAGCAGAGAAACAGGGGGCTACACTGAAGCTTTCTTT	CASSRETGGYTEAFF
.	TRBV6-5	TRBJ2-3	.	TGTGCCAGCTCTCGGGAGAGAGGAGATACGCAGTATTTT	CASSRERGDTQYF
.	TRBV28	TRBJ1-5	once	TGTGCCAGCACCGCCCCTGGATATAGCAATCAGCCCCAGCATTTT	CASTAPGYSNQPQHF
TRBD1	TRBV28	TRBJ1-5	once	TGTGCCAGCAGTTTAGCCGCGACAGGGTTCTATCAGCCCCAGCATTTT	CASSLAATGFYQPQHF
.	TRBV5-8	TRBJ2-2	.	TGTGCCAGCAGCAAAGGGGCTCGTACCGGGGAGCTGTTTTTT	CASSKGARTGELFF
.	TRBV28	TRBJ1-5	.	TGTGCCAGCAGTTTATCACAGGGTCGAGGGGATGGTCAGCCCCAGCATTTT	CASSLSQGRGDGQPQHF
.	TRBV7-3	TRBJ2-5	.	TGTGCCAGCAGCTTAACAGGGGAACAAGAGACCCAGTACTTC	CASSLTGEQETQYF
.	TRBV10-2	TRBJ1-5	.	TGCGCCAGCAACATCGACGCCTTTCAGCCCCAGCATTTT	CASNIDAFQPQHF
TRBD1	TRBV19	TRBJ1-4	few	TGTGCCAGTAGTCCTAGGGGGCAGAATAATGAAAAACTGTTTTTT	CASSPRGQNNEKLFF
TRBD1	TRBV11-3	TRBJ2-2	.	TGTGCCAGCAGCTACGGACAGGGAGGCGCCGGGGAGCTGTTTTTT	CASSYGQGGAGELFF
.	TRBV20-1	TRBJ2-1	.	TGCAGTGCTAGTACGAGTGGCGGGATGTACAATGAGCAGTTCTTC	CSASTSGGMYNEQFF
.	TRBV11-2	TRBJ1-3	.	TGTGCCAGCAGCACAATTTCGGGAAGCTCTGGAAACACCATATATTTT	CASSTISGSSGNTIYF
TRBD2	TRBV19	TRBJ2-5	.	TGTGCCAGTAAGGCGCGCGGGAGGGAGGAGACCCAGTACTTC	CASKARGREETQYF
.	TRBV5-4	TRBJ1-3	few	TGTGCCAGCAGCTTGGGTGTGCGCGGGAACACCATATATTTT	CASSLGVRGNTIYF
.	TRBV6-5	TRBJ1-2	once	TGTGCCAGCGCCTATACCGGGGGCTTGGATGGCTACACCTTC	CASAYTGGLDGYTF
.	TRBV28	TRBJ1-2	.	TGTGCCAGCAGTTTGCGGGGAATGGACTATGGCTACACCTTC	CASSLRGMDYGYTF
TRBD2	TRBV27	TRBJ2-1	.	TGTGCCAGCAGTTTAGGTCTAGCGGGAAACAATGAGCAGTTCTTC	CASSLGLAGNNEQFF
.	TRBV9	TRBJ1-6	.	TGTGCCAGCAGAGGCGAAGGGAATTCACCCCTCCACTTT	CASRGEGNSPLHF
TRBD2	TRBV10-2	TRBJ2-1	.	TGCGCCAGCAGTGAATCCGGGCTAGCGGGACCTGCGGGCAATGAGCAGTTCTTC	CASSESGLAGPAGNEQFF
TRBD1	TRBV5-1	TRBJ2-7	.	TGCGCCAGCAGCTTCGGGACAGGCTCCTACGAGCAGTACTTC	CASSFGTGSYEQYF
TRBD1	TRBV5-1	TRBJ1-1	.	TGCGCCAGCAGCTTGGGACAGGGGGTTGGAACTGAAGCTTTCTTT	CASSLGQGVGTEAFF
TRBD1	TRBV2	TRBJ1-2	few	TGTGCCAGCAGAGGGGCAGGGGGTTTCTATGGCTACACCTTC	CASRGAGGFYGYTF
.	TRBV6-5	TRBJ2-1	.	TGTGCCAGCATTGGCGCGAGCGCCTACAATGAGCAGTTCTTC	CASIGASAYNEQFF
.	TRBV6-5	TRBJ2-7	.	TGTGCCAGCCATGCTGACCGGTCGGGGGAGCAGTACTTC	CASHADRSGEQYF
.	TRBV19	TRBJ2-4	.	TGTGCCAGCACACTCGGGACTGACGGGTCCAAAAACATTCAGTACTTC	CASTLGTDGSKNIQYF
.	TRBV28	TRBJ2-7	.	TGTGCCAGCAGTTTATATCACTCCCTAGAGGTGGATTACGAGCAGTACTTC	CASSLYHSLEVDYEQYF
TRBD1	TRBV27	TRBJ1-1	.	TGTGCCAGCAGTTACTCCGGGACAGTGTTCCCTGAAGCTTTCTTT	CASSYSGTVFPEAFF
.	TRBV10-3	TRBJ1-4	.	TGTGCCACAAACGGAGGGTTCGGTGAAAAACTGTTTTTT	CATNGGFGEKLFF
.	TRBV27	TRBJ2-3	few	TGTGCCAGCAGGTTAAACTCAGCGGGTTTGGATACGCAGTATTTT	CASRLNSAGLDTQYF
TRBD2	TRBV27	TRBJ2-5	.	TGTGCCAGCAGTTTATTTAGCGGGAGGGATGGGGAGACCCAGTACTTC	CASSLFSGRDGETQYF
.	TRBV28	TRBJ2-1	.	TGTGCCAGCAGACCCGGGACCCCATACAATGAGCAGTTCTTC	CASRPGTPYNEQFF
.	TRBV19	TRBJ2-2	.	TGTGCCAGTAGTAACCCGAACACCGGGGAGCTGTTTTTT	CASSNPNTGELFF
TRBD2	TRBV24-1	TRBJ2-3	.	TGTGCCACCAGTGATTTCACTAGCGGGAGGGGGGCAGATACGCAGTATTTT	CATSDFTSGRGADTQYF
.	TRBV19	TRBJ2-6	.	TGTGCCAGTAGTATTCGACTGACTGGGGCCAACGTCCTGACTTTC	CASSIRLTGANVLTF
TRBD1	TRBV3-1/TRBV3-2	TRBJ2-1	.	TGTGCCAGCAGCTCGGACAGGTCTAATTTTAATGAGCAGTTCTTC	CASSSDRSNFNEQFF
TRBD2	TRBV6-2/TRBV6-3	TRBJ2-1	.	TGTGCCAGCAGTTTCCGAGCGGGAGGTGGCTACAATGAGCAGTTCTTC	CASSFRAGGGYNEQFF
.	TRBV5-4	TRBJ2-1	.	TGTGCCAGCAGCTTGGCGACACGTCACAATGAGCAGTTCTTC	CASSLATRHNEQFF
.	TRBV6-6	TRBJ2-7	.	TGTGCCAGCAGTCCAAGAGGAGTTTACGAGCAGTACTTC	CASSPRGVYEQYF
.	TRBV18	TRBJ2-2	.	TGTGCCAGCTCACCACGGGTGGCAGTCAACACCGGGGAGCTGTTTTTT	CASSPRVAVNTGELFF
TRBD1	TRBV5-1	TRBJ2-7	.	TGCGCCAGCAGCTTGAAGGGACAGGGAACTGGCGAGCAGTACTTC	CASSLKGQGTGEQYF
TRBD1	TRBV18	TRBJ1-4	.	TGTGCCAGCTCACCACCACCGGACAGGGGTGAAAAACTGTTTTTT	CASSPPPDRGEKLFF
.	TRBV5-1	TRBJ2-1	few	TGCGCCAGCAGCTTCCCGTCAGGCAATGAGCAGTTCTTC	CASSFPSGNEQFF
TRBD1	TRBV19	TRBJ1-5	once	TGTGCCAGTAGTTTGAAGGTGGACAGGGCGCAGCCCCAGCATTTT	CASSLKVDRAQPQHF
TRBD1	TRBV18	TRBJ2-1	.	TGTGCCAGCGCGACCGGGACAGGGATATACAATGAGCAGTTCTTC	CASATGTGIYNEQFF
.	TRBV18	TRBJ1-2	.	TGTGCCAGCTCACGTGCCCGGGCTAACTATGGCTACACCTTC	CASSRARANYGYTF
TRBD2	TRBV18	TRBJ2-7	.	TGTGCCAGCTCACCACCCAGCGGGGGGACCTACGAGCAGTACTTC	CASSPPSGGTYEQYF
TRBD2	TRBV10-3	TRBJ2-1	.	TGTGCCATCGGGGGACTAGCGGGATACAATGAGCAGTTCTTC	CAIGGLAGYNEQFF
TRBD2	TRBV18	TRBJ2-1	.	TGTGCCAGCTCACCGGGACTAGCGGGATCTGAGCAGTTCTTC	CASSPGLAGSEQFF
TRBD1	TRBV5-6	TRBJ1-2	.	TGTGCCAGCAGCTCCTTACCGGGACAGGGGGCGGACTATGGCTACACCTTC	CASSSLPGQGADYGYTF
.	TRBV19	TRBJ2-4	.	TGTGCCAGTAGTATAGATGGGAGAGGAGCTCTCAAAAACATTCAGTACTTC	CASSIDGRGALKNIQYF
.	TRBV7-9	TRBJ2-7	few	TGTGCCAGCAGCTCTGGGACTGGTGACTACGAGCAGTACTTC	CASSSGTGDYEQYF
.	TRBV12-3/TRBV12-4	TRBJ2-7	.	TGTGCCAGCAGTTTGGAGGGGGGATACGAGCAGTACTTC	CASSLEGGYEQYF